These 8 T cell receptor beta chains came from one sample sequenced in a study of blood T cell repertoires in COVID-19. Profiling relied on immunoSEQ multiplex PCR, and the TCRdb table lists in-frame clones only, not all of them. There are tens of thousands of clones in the sample; around 90% occur only once, and 5% to 6% lies in the top ten. Sequenced material: peripheral blood. The receptors were gathered from a man between 45 and 60 years old with acute or convalescent COVID-19.

This chain uses TRBV10-3 with TRBJ1-5; no clear D. Trimming removed 0 bases from V and 5 bases from J, with 8 bases in between. The germline CDR1 and CDR2 sequences are ENHRY and SYGVKD. The CDR3 totals 14 residues. This CDR3 reads CAISESTPDQPQHF. CDR3 bases: TGTGCCATCAGTGAGTCGACACCAGATCAGCCCCAGCATTTT.

The chain combines TRBV24-1 with TRBJ2-5; maybe TRBD2 (5 bases). V gave up 2 bases and J gave up 3 bases, with 12 bases separating them. Germline V gene lookup returns CDR1 KGHDR and CDR2 SFDVKD. There are 15 residues in the CDR3. In DNA, the CDR3 is TGTGCCACCAGTGATTCGGGGTCCCCCAAAGAGACCCAGTACTTC. This gives the protein CATSDSGSPKETQYF.

This sequence joins TRBV9 and TRBJ1-2; a possible D gene is TRBD1 (5 bases). The CDR3 runs to 13 residues. Trimming pared 0 bases from V and 2 bases from J, leaving 5 bases between. Germline lookup yields CDR1 SGDLS and CDR2 YYNGEE. The CDR3 loop reads CASSVEGNYGYTF. The CDR3 DNA reads as TGTGCCAGCAGCGTAGAGGGGAACTATGGCTACACCTTC.

The chain recombines TRBV29-1 with TRBJ2-7; 7 positions agree with TRBD1. The V and J ends lost 1 base and 0 bases, in that order; junction bases with no gene match: 6. There are 15 residues in the CDR3. Germline V lookup: CDR1 SQVTM, CDR2 ANQGSEA. CDR3 bases: TGCAGCGTTGAAGTTGGGACAGCAAACTCCTACGAGCAGTACTTC. As protein: CSVEVGTANSYEQYF.

CDR3 region: CASSFSGGNTGELFF. CDR3 sequence (DNA): TGTGCCAGCAGCTTCTCCGGGGGGAACACCGGGGAGCTGTTTTTT. The chain is built from TRBV9 and TRBJ2-2; TRBD2 is a possible D gene (6 bases). The germline CDR1 and CDR2 sequences are SGDLS and YYNGEE. V lost 4 bases to trimming and J lost 1 base, with 11 bases between them. The CDR3 covers 15 residues.

The V call is TRBV19, the J call TRBJ1-5; D not resolved. V shed 5 bases and J shed 3 bases, with 11 bases lying between them. The germline CDR1 and CDR2 sequences are LNHDA and SQIVND (reference sequence). The CDR3 has 14 residues. This CDR3 reads CASSPAADNQPQHF. As DNA, the CDR3 is TGTGCCAGTAGTCCCGCGGCCGACAATCAGCCCCAGCATTTT. Combining the CDR3 with reference TRBV19 and TRBJ1-5 gives the whole variable domain DGGITQSPKYLFRKEGQNVTLSCEQNLNHDAMYWYRQDPGQGLRLIYYSQIVNDFQKGDIAEGYSVSREKKESFPLTVTSAQKNPTAFYLCASSPAADNQPQHFGDGTRLSIL.

The chain uses TRBV6-1 and TRBJ1-1; perhaps TRBD1 as D (6 bases). Germline CDR1 is MNHNS and CDR2 is SASEGT. This CDR3 comprises 18 residues. V lost 4 bases and J 4 bases, leaving 25 bases between the germline ends. The CDR3 DNA sequence: TGTGCCAGCAGTGGCCCCGCCGGGACAACCATCCCAAGCACTGAAGCTTTCTTT. Encoded protein: CASSGPAGTTIPSTEAFF.

This sequence joins TRBV7-9 and TRBJ1-1; no clear D. The germline gives CDR1 SEHNR, CDR2 FQNEAQ (reference sequence). The CDR3 spans 13 residues. The germline V and J ends were trimmed by 5 bases and 0 bases, with 7 bases remaining between them. The CDR3 protein is CASSDNMNTEAFF. CDR3 nucleotide sequence: TGTGCCAGCAGCGACAATATGAACACTGAAGCTTTCTTT.